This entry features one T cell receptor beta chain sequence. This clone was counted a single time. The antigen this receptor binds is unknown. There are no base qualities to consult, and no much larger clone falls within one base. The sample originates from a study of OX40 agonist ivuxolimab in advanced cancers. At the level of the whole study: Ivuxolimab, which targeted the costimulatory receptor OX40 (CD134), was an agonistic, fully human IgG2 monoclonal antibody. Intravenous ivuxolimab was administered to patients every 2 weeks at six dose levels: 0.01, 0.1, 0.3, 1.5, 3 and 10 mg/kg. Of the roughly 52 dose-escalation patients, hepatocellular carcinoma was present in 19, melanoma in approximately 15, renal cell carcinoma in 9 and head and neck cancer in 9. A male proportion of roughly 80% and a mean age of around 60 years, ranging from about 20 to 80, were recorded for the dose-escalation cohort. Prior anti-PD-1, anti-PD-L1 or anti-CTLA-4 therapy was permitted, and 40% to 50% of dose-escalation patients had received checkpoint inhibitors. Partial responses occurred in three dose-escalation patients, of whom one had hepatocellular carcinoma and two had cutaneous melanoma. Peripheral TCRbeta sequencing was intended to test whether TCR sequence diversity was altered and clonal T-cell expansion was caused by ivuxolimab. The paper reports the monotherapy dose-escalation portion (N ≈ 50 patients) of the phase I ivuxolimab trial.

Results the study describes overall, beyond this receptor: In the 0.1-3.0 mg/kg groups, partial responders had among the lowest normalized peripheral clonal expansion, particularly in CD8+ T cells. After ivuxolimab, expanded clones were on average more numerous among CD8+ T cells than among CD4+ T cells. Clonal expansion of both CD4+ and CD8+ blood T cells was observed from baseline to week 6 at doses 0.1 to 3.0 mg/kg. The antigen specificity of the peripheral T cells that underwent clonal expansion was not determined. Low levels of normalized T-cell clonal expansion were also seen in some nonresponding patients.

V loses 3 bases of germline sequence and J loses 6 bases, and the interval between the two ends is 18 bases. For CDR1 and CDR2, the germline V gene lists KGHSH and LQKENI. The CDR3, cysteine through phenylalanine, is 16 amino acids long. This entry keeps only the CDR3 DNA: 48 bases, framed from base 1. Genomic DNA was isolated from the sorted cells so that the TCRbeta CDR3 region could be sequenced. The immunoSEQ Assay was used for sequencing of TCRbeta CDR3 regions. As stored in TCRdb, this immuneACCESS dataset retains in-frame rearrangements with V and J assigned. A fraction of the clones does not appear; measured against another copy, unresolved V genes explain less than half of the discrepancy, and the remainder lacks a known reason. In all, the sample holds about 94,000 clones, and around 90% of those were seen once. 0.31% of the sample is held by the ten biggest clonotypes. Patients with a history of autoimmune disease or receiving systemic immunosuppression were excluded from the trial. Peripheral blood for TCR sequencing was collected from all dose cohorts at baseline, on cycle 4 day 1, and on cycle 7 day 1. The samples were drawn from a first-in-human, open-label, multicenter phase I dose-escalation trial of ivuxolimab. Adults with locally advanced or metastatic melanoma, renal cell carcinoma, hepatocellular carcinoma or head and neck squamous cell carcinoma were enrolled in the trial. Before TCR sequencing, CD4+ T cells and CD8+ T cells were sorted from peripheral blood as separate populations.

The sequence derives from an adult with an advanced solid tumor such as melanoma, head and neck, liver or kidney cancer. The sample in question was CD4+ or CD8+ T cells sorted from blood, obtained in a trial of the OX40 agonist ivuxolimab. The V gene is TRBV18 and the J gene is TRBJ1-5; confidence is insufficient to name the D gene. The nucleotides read TGTGCCAGCTCACCCACTGGGTCCTACGCGGGTCAGCCCCAGCATTTT. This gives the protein CASSPTGSYAGQPQHF.